Each of the 17 T cell receptor beta chains below was sequenced from the same sample in a study of T cell responses to AZD1222 COVID-19 vaccine. TCRdb's table, derived via immunoSEQ multiplex PCR, lists solely in-frame clones and lacks some. The profile shows approximately 88,000 clones, 85% to 90% of them singletons. The material was peripheral blood, obtained 28 days after the second AZD1222 dose. The receptors stem from an adult who received the AZD1222 COVID-19 vaccine.

This chain links TRBV18 with TRBJ1-2; D is unclear. Trimming removed 4 bases from V and 4 bases from J, with 16 bases in between. The CDR3 loop spans 15 amino acids. Germline CDR1 reads KGHSH; CDR2 reads LQKENI. The chain's CDR3 is CASSRSASEFYGYTF. Here the CDR3 DNA reads TGTGCCAGCTCACGGTCGGCCTCGGAGTTCTATGGCTACACCTTC.

The chain uses TRBV7-9 and TRBJ2-2; 8 bases fit TRBD2. The CDR3 runs to 14 residues. Unmatched junction bases numbered 6, after V lost 5 bases and J lost 7 bases. From germline, CDR1 is SEHNR and CDR2 FQNEAQ (reference sequence). In DNA, the CDR3 is TGTGCCAGCAGCCCGACTAGCGCGGGCGGGGAGCTGTTTTTT. Amino acids: CASSPTSAGGELFF.

The chain joins TRBV6-5 to TRBJ1-4, with 9 bases that match TRBD1. Unmatched junction bases numbered 9, after V lost 4 bases and J lost 9 bases. Germline CDR1 reads MNHEY; CDR2 reads SVGAGI. The CDR3 extends over 15 amino acids. CDR3 loop: CASSSPGQGRQKLFF. The CDR3 DNA is TGTGCCAGCAGTTCTCCGGGACAGGGTCGCCAAAAACTGTTTTTT.

The J gene is TRBJ1-3, the V gene TRBV6-2 or TRBV6-3; TRBD1 aligns across 9 bases. The CDR3 runs to 15 residues. The J segment lost 0 bases and the V segment lost 5 bases, leaving 2 bases of the junction unmatched. Germline values: CDR1 MNHEY, CDR2 SVGEGT. The CDR3 nucleotides are TGTGCCAGCAGTACAGGGGGCCGCTCTGGAAACACCATATATTTT. Encoded protein: CASSTGGRSGNTIYF.

The rearrangement joins TRBV5-1 to TRBJ2-3; unclear D gene. Germline CDR1 SGHRS, CDR2 YFSETQ. This CDR3 region has 15 residues. Trimming took 2 bases from V and 4 from J, leaving 14 bases between them. The CDR3 sequence is CASSFGSNGADTQYF. CDR3 coding DNA: TGCGCCAGCAGCTTTGGCAGCAACGGTGCAGATACGCAGTATTTT. The variable domain in full, with the rest retrieved from reference TRBV5-1 and TRBJ2-3, is KAGVTQTPRYLIKTRGQQVTLSCSPISGHRSVSWYQQTPGQGLQFLFEYFSETQRNKGNFPGRFSGRQFSNSRSEMNVSTLELGDSALYLCASSFGSNGADTQYFGPGTRLTVL.

The J gene is TRBJ2-3, the V gene TRBV5-1; no firm D call. In germline, CDR1 is SGHRS, CDR2 YFSETQ. V lost 0 bases to trimming and J lost 4 bases, with 6 bases between them. CDR3 length equals 13 residues. CDR3 coding DNA: TGCGCCAGCAGCTTGGGTAAGCCAGATACGCAGTATTTT. Encoded protein: CASSLGKPDTQYF.

The chain couples TRBV5-6 to TRBJ1-1; TRBD1 aligns across 8 bases. There are 15 residues in the CDR3. Germline CDR1 and CDR2: SGHDT and YYEEEE. With V trimmed by 4 bases and J by 0 bases, 5 bases remained unmatched. CDR3 residues: CASSAVDRVNTEAFF. Here the CDR3 DNA reads TGTGCCAGCAGCGCGGTGGACAGGGTGAACACTGAAGCTTTCTTT.

The chain has TRBV29-1 and TRBJ1-4; 7 nucleotides match TRBD1. The junction had 10 bases not matched to a gene; V was cut back by 8 bases and J by 7 bases. Germline V gene lookup returns CDR1 SQVTM and CDR2 ANQGSEA. This CDR3 has 13 residues. The CDR3 loop reads CSTTGEIGEKLFF. CDR3 in DNA: TGCAGCACCACAGGGGAGATAGGTGAAAAACTGTTTTTT.

The chain uses TRBV10-3 and TRBJ1-1; D may be TRBD1 (6 bases). This CDR3 is 13 amino acids long. V was pared by 6 bases and J by 2 bases, with 10 bases between. Germline lookup yields CDR1 ENHRY and CDR2 SYGVKD. CDR3 sequence (DNA): TGTGCCATCAGGGGGGCAGATAACACTGAAGCTTTCTTT. Its translation: CAIRGADNTEAFF.

The chain carries TRBV9 and TRBJ2-1; tentative D call: TRBD1 (6 bases). CDR3 length: 13 residues. From germline, CDR1 is SGDLS and CDR2 YYNGEE. V dropped 9 bases and J dropped 0 bases, with 10 bases sitting between them. The CDR3 DNA is TGTGCCACCTCGGACAGCTCCTACAATGAGCAGTTCTTC. This sequence encodes CATSDSSYNEQFF.

The chain combines TRBV5-1 with TRBJ1-6, with TRBD1 matching over 10 bases. Germline CDR1 reads SGHRS; CDR2 reads YFSETQ. The V and J ends lost 4 bases and 8 bases, in that order; junction bases with no gene match: 3. The CDR3 has 14 residues. The CDR3 region is CASSLGTGDSPLHF. DNA for the CDR3: TGCGCCAGCAGCCTAGGGACAGGGGATTCACCCCTCCACTTT.

In its sample, this clone was seen a few times. The chain is built from TRBV18 and TRBJ2-7, with D perhaps matching TRBD1 or TRBD2 (5 bases each). CDR3 length: 12 amino acids. Looked up from germline, CDR1 is KGHSH and CDR2 is LQKENI. V was clipped by 4 bases and J by 9 bases, with 13 bases between them. The chain's CDR3 is CASSQPGTGQYF. The CDR3 nucleotides read TGTGCCAGCTCACAACCCGGGACCGGGCAGTACTTC. Full variable domain (remainder filled in from reference TRBV18 and TRBJ2-7): NAGVMQNPRHLVRRRGQEARLRCSPMKGHSHVYWYRQLPEEGLKFMVYLQKENIIDESGMPKERFSAEFPKEGPSILRIQQVVRGDSAAYFCASSQPGTGQYFGPGTRLTVT.

This chain joins TRBV9 and TRBJ2-6; 7 bases align to TRBD1. In germline, CDR1 is SGDLS, CDR2 YYNGEE. V dropped 6 bases and J dropped 0; count of bases not matched to a gene: 6. The CDR3 extends over 16 amino acids. Here the CDR3 reads CASTPEGASGANVLTF. CDR3 in DNA: TGTGCCAGCACCCCAGAGGGGGCCTCTGGGGCCAACGTCCTGACTTTC.

The CDR3 sequence is CSVKGGTLGDTQYF. The CDR3 DNA reads as TGCAGCGTTAAAGGGGGTACCTTAGGGGATACGCAGTATTTT. V and J are TRBV29-1 and TRBJ2-3; the D gene is possibly TRBD1 (6 bases). The germline V gene has CDR1 SQVTM and CDR2 ANQGSEA. Trimming removed 5 bases at V and 6 bases at J, with 18 bases between. This CDR3 contains 14 residues.

The J gene is TRBJ1-2, the V gene TRBV5-1; the D is unclear. The CDR3 has 14 amino acids. Deletions cut 1 base from V and 1 base from J, with 8 bases between. The germline gives CDR1 SGHRS, CDR2 YFSETQ. CDR3 coding DNA: TGCGCCAGCAGCTTGCGGGCAGGTAACTATGGCTACACCTTC. It is translated as CASSLRAGNYGYTF.

Only one count was recorded for this clone. The V call is TRBV9, the J call TRBJ2-2; D is uncertain. Germline values: CDR1 SGDLS, CDR2 YYNGEE. The V and J ends lost 1 base and 1 base respectively, with 14 bases between them. The CDR3 has 17 residues. The CDR3 reads CASSVTQTTENTGELFF. The DNA for the CDR3 is TGTGCCAGCAGCGTAACCCAAACGACTGAGAACACCGGGGAGCTGTTTTTT.

This clone was picked up a small number of times. The gene calls are TRBV2 and TRBJ1-5; D uncertain. The length of the CDR3 is 16 residues. V lost 3 bases and J 0 bases, leaving 12 bases between the germline ends. Germline V gene sequence: CDR1 SNHLY, CDR2 FYNNEI. This chain's CDR3 is CASSDVGWDSNQPQHF. For the CDR3, the DNA is TGTGCCAGCAGTGACGTGGGTTGGGATAGCAATCAGCCCCAGCATTTT. Combining the CDR3 with reference TRBV2 and TRBJ1-5 gives the whole variable domain EPEVTQTPSHQVTQMGQEVILRCVPISNHLYFYWYRQILGQKVEFLVSFYNNEISEKSEIFDDQFSVERPDGSNFTLKIRSTKLEDSAMYFCASSDVGWDSNQPQHFGDGTRLSIL.